The 7 T cell receptor beta chains below were found in one sample sequenced in a study of T cells after yellow fever vaccination. TCRdb processed the 5' RACE reads anew with MiXCR; each CDR3 protein has one entry. There are approximately 300,000 distinct CDR3 sequences in the sample; around 11% occur only once, and roughly 3% lies in the top ten. The sample consisted of CD4+ T cells sorted from PBMCs, taken 45 days after the yellow fever booster vaccination. The receptors derive from a man aged 18 to 30 who received the YFV17D yellow fever vaccine.

The chain has TRBV6-5 and TRBJ2-5; D possibly corresponds to TRBD2 (6 bases). Looked up from germline, CDR1 is MNHEY and CDR2 is SVGAGI. Deletions cut 6 bases from V and 5 bases from J, with 19 bases between. This CDR3 is built from 15 residues. This CDR3 is CASSTGLRAGETQYF. The CDR3 region has the DNA TGTGCCAGCAGCACCGGACTACGGGCCGGTGAGACCCAGTACTTC.

The chain links TRBV6-1 to TRBJ2-7; D is unclear. Deletions cut 6 bases from V and 2 bases from J, with 14 bases between. The CDR3 loop spans 14 amino acids. CDR1 and CDR2 from the germline V gene are MNHNS and SASEGT. In DNA, the CDR3 is TGTGCCAGCAGACCTATAGAGAACCCCTACGAGCAGTACTTC. Translation gives CASRPIENPYEQYF.

In its sample, this clonotype was seen a few times. This chain links TRBV20-1 with TRBJ1-4; D is unresolved. The CDR3 sequence is 17 residues long. Trimming cost V 6 bases and J 8 bases, with 28 bases left between them. Germline V lookup: CDR1 DFQATT, CDR2 SNEGSKA (reference sequence). The CDR3 DNA reads TGCAGTGCCAAGATGTTTGGGCGCGGAGAGGTTTTAGAAAAACTGTTTTTT. As protein: CSAKMFGRGEVLEKLFF.

In DNA form, the CDR3 reads TGTGCCAGCAGCTTACGGCTCAAGAGCTCTGGAAACACCATATATTTT. Amino acids: CASSLRLKSSGNTIYF. The rearrangement links TRBV7-9 to TRBJ1-3; no reliable D call. The CDR3 runs to 16 residues. Germline V gene data show CDR1 as SEHNR and CDR2 as FQNEAQ (reference sequence). V was cut by 2 bases and J by 0 bases, with 11 bases left in between. Based on the CDR3 plus reference TRBV7-9 and TRBJ1-3, the full variable domain is DTGVSQNPRHKITKRGQNVTFRCDPISEHNRLYWYRQTLGQGPEFLTYFQNEAQLEKSRLLSDRFSAERPKGSFSTLEIQRTEQGDSAMYLCASSLRLKSSGNTIYFGEGSWLTVV.

The chain recombines TRBV7-2 with TRBJ2-2; D possibly corresponds to TRBD1 (6 bases). Germline CDR1 reads SGHTA; CDR2 reads FQGNSA. This CDR3 region has 14 residues. The V end was cut by 3 bases, the J end by 5 bases, with 10 bases between. CDR3 nucleotide sequence: TGTGCCAGCAGCTTTAATCAGGGGACCGGGGAGCTGTTTTTT. Its protein product is CASSFNQGTGELFF.

A few counts support this clonotype. The DNA of the CDR3 is TGTGCCACCAGCAGAGACCGACGCGAAGCTTTCTTT. Translating gives CATSRDRREAFF. The rearrangement joins TRBV15 to TRBJ1-1; no definite D call. The CDR3 sequence is 12 residues long. Germline assignment: CDR1 LNHNV and CDR2 YYDKDF (reference sequence). V was trimmed by 0 bases and J by 8 bases, leaving 7 bases between them.

V and J are TRBV2 and TRBJ2-2; D may match TRBD1 or TRBD2 (5 bases each). Germline assignment: CDR1 SNHLY and CDR2 FYNNEI. V shed 3 bases and J shed 6 bases, with 14 bases lying between them. CDR3 length: 15 residues. The CDR3, as DNA: TGTGCCAGCAGTGAGAGGGGCGACGGGCCCGGGGAGCTGTTTTTT. This gives the protein CASSERGDGPGELFF.